A single sample is the source of the 24 T cell receptor beta chains below, sequenced in a study of blood T cell repertoires in COVID-19 (dated by TCRdb to the early 2020s). Preparation of the library involved the immunoSEQ multiplex PCR assay. Drawn from immuneACCESS, this table holds only the in-frame rearrangements with V and J called that TCRdb kept. Clones are partly lost; checked studies trace under half to an unresolved V gene and leave the rest unexplained. The sample has 130,000 or so clones on record, 77% of them singletons. Of the sample, about 18% is held by the ten largest clones. Sequenced: peripheral blood. The receptors originated from a man of 80 years or more with acute or convalescent COVID-19.

The V and J genes are TRBV6-2 or TRBV6-3 and TRBJ1-4, with 8 positions matching TRBD1. The CDR3 consists of 15 residues. V dropped 5 bases and J dropped 5; count of bases not matched to a gene: 7. Looked up from germline, CDR1 is MNHEY and CDR2 is SVGEGT. The CDR3: CASSHPGTGNEKLFF. The CDR3 nucleotides are TGTGCCAGCAGTCACCCCGGGACAGGCAATGAAAAACTGTTTTTT.

V usage is TRBV7-2 and J usage is TRBJ2-7; the D gene is possibly TRBD1 (5 bases). Trimming cost V 1 base and J 2 bases, with 12 bases left between them. Germline V gene sequence: CDR1 SGHTA, CDR2 FQGNSA. The CDR3 runs to 15 residues. In nucleotides, the CDR3 is TGTGCCAGCAGCTTAGAGGGCAGGGTTGCCTACGAGCAGTACTTC. Translating it yields CASSLEGRVAYEQYF.

The chain recombines TRBV6-2 or TRBV6-3 with TRBJ2-1; 15 bases line up with TRBD2. The CDR3 totals 17 residues. Trimming cost V 6 bases and J 7 bases; bases outside gene matches: 10. CDR1 MNHEY and CDR2 SVGEGT come from the germline V gene. The CDR3 loop reads CASSTLRTSGGANEQFF. DNA for the CDR3: TGTGCCAGCAGCACCTTACGGACTAGCGGGGGGGCAAATGAGCAGTTCTTC.

The chain has TRBV5-1 and TRBJ2-7, with 10 positions matching TRBD1. Germline CDR1 is SGHRS and CDR2 is YFSETQ. The trim removed 0 bases at V and 7 bases at J, leaving 7 bases unmatched. The CDR3 is 15 residues long. CDR3 amino acids: CASSLVGTGADEQYF. The CDR3, as DNA: TGCGCCAGCAGCTTGGTTGGGACAGGGGCTGATGAGCAGTACTTC.

In this sample, this clone turned up many times. This chain connects TRBV2 to TRBJ1-2, with TRBD1 as a possible D gene (6 bases). CDR3 length: 17 residues. The germline V gene has CDR1 SNHLY and CDR2 FYNNEI. V lost 2 bases to trimming and J lost 0 bases, with 16 bases between them. The CDR3 here is CASSEFGRGKANYGYTF. The CDR3 region has the DNA TGTGCCAGCAGTGAATTCGGCAGGGGAAAAGCTAACTATGGCTACACCTTC.

This sequence joins TRBV6-5 and TRBJ1-3, with D perhaps matching TRBD1 (5 bases). The CDR3 length is 12 residues. Looked up from germline, CDR1 is MNHEY and CDR2 is SVGAGI. V was trimmed by 8 bases and J by 7 bases, leaving 12 bases between them. CDR3 region: CASGTGGNTIYF. CDR3 bases: TGTGCCAGCGGGACGGGAGGTAACACCATATATTTT.

This clone was observed once. V and J are TRBV24-1 and TRBJ2-3; TRBD2 matches 8 bases. The CDR3 sequence is 15 residues long. Germline lookup yields CDR1 KGHDR and CDR2 SFDVKD. V gave up 3 bases and J gave up 5 bases; unmatched junction bases: 6. CDR3 DNA: TGTGCCACCAGTGATGCCGGGGGGGACATAGATACGCAGTATTTT. It codes for CATSDAGGDIDTQYF.

As DNA, the CDR3 is TGTGCCAGCACCCCTTTTTTACAGCGGGGGGAAAAACTGTTTTTT. Protein sequence: CASTPFLQRGEKLFF. This chain uses TRBV6-5 with TRBJ1-4, with D tentatively TRBD1 (5 bases). Germline-derived CDR1 and CDR2 are MNHEY and SVGAGI. The CDR3 is 15 amino acids. The ends were cut back, 7 bases at V and 8 bases at J, with 20 bases in the middle.

This clone occurred once. The chain uses TRBV6-4 and TRBJ1-1; no clear D. Germline lookup yields CDR1 MRHNA and CDR2 SNTAGT. V was trimmed by 2 bases and J by 10 bases, leaving 11 bases between them. This CDR3 has 12 amino acids. The CDR3 DNA is TGTGCCAGCAGTGACGTAGGAGGTCGAGCTTTCTTT. Amino acids: CASSDVGGRAFF.

This sequence joins TRBV24-1 and TRBJ2-3, with 7 bases identical to TRBD1. The CDR3 covers 17 residues. Germline trimming cut 4 bases from V and 0 bases from J; bases unmatched to any gene: 9. From germline, CDR1 is KGHDR and CDR2 SFDVKD. The CDR3 nucleotides are TGTGCCACCAGTGACGGGGCCAGGGGGTTTAGCACAGATACGCAGTATTTT. Translation: CATSDGARGFSTDTQYF.

The table lists this clone with a count of one. The rearrangement joins TRBV2 to TRBJ1-1, with D uncertain. The V end was cut by 3 bases, the J end by 0 bases, with 14 bases between. Germline-derived CDR1 and CDR2 are SNHLY and FYNNEI. CDR3 length equals 16 residues. CDR3 loop: CASSEYGMVMNTEAFF. The CDR3 DNA is TGTGCCAGCAGTGAGTACGGGATGGTAATGAACACTGAAGCTTTCTTT. Filled out from reference TRBV2 and TRBJ1-1, the complete variable domain reads EPEVTQTPSHQVTQMGQEVILRCVPISNHLYFYWYRQILGQKVEFLVSFYNNEISEKSEIFDDQFSVERPDGSNFTLKIRSTKLEDSAMYFCASSEYGMVMNTEAFFGQGTRLTVV.

The chain carries TRBV5-1 and TRBJ2-5, with D possibly being TRBD1 (7 bases). The CDR3 covers 15 residues. Between the trimmed V and J ends, which lost 1 base and 0 bases, there was a span of 10 bases. Per the germline V gene, CDR1 is SGHRS and CDR2 is YFSETQ. CDR3 bases: TGCGCCAGCAGCTTGACAGGGGAGGACCAAGAGACCCAGTACTTC. It codes for CASSLTGEDQETQYF. Full variable domain (outside the CDR3, taken from reference TRBV5-1 and TRBJ2-5): KAGVTQTPRYLIKTRGQQVTLSCSPISGHRSVSWYQQTPGQGLQFLFEYFSETQRNKGNFPGRFSGRQFSNSRSEMNVSTLELGDSALYLCASSLTGEDQETQYFGPGTRLLVL.

The chain employs TRBV5-4 and TRBJ2-3; possible D gene TRBD2, 6 bases. This CDR3 has 16 residues. Trimming removed 4 bases from V and 0 bases from J, with 15 bases in between. Germline V lookup: CDR1 SGHNT, CDR2 YYREEE (reference sequence). The CDR3 DNA sequence: TGTGCCAGCAGCACTAGACTAGACTCTAGCACAGATACGCAGTATTTT. This translates into CASSTRLDSSTDTQYF.

The chain uses TRBV10-2 and TRBJ1-1; the D gene is possibly TRBD1 (6 bases). V gave up 2 bases and J gave up 5 bases, with 15 bases separating them. The CDR3 runs to 15 residues. Per germline, CDR1 WSHSY and CDR2 SAAADI. CDR3 DNA sequence: TGCGCCAGCAGTGAGGTACTCAGGGGTGGGACTGAAGCTTTCTTT. Translated, it gives CASSEVLRGGTEAFF.

A word on this clone: The junction does not match germline at one end; this may be a read error. V gene TRBV6-5 combines with J gene TRBJ1-1; a possible D gene is TRBD1 (6 bases). The CDR3 contains 11 residues. From germline, CDR1 is MNHEY and CDR2 SVGAGI. Here the CDR3 DNA reads TGTGCCAGCTCCTTCACTCACAGGGCTCGGTTT. This sequence encodes CASSFTHRARF.

This clone was seen only a few times. The rearrangement uses TRBV4-1 and TRBJ2-3; TRBD1 aligns across 8 bases. The J segment lost 2 bases and the V segment lost 4 bases, leaving 2 bases of the junction unmatched. In germline, CDR1 is MGHRA, CDR2 YSYEKL. The CDR3 covers 14 residues. DNA of the CDR3: TGCGCCAGCAGCCTGGGACAGGTCACAGATACGCAGTATTTT. Translation gives CASSLGQVTDTQYF.

This clone was counted a few times. V gene TRBV3-1 (or the pseudogene TRBV3-2) combines with J gene TRBJ2-2; 7 nucleotides match TRBD2. CDR3 length equals 23 residues. The V gene's germline CDR1 is LGHDT and CDR2 YNNKEL (reference sequence). Trimming cost V 3 bases and J 4 bases; bases outside gene matches: 29. Here the CDR3 DNA reads TGTGCCAGCAGCCAGGGGCTCCAACGGCGAAGGAGGGAGGGCCAAAAGTTCACCGGGGAGCTGTTTTTT. Translation gives CASSQGLQRRRREGQKFTGELFF.

The chain is built from TRBV7-2 and TRBJ2-7; tentatively, D is TRBD1 (5 bases). The CDR3 consists of 12 residues. V was clipped by 3 bases and J by 3 bases, with 6 bases between them. Germline CDR1 reads SGHTA; CDR2 reads FQGNSA. This CDR3 is CASSFDSYEQYF. DNA of the CDR3: TGTGCCAGCAGCTTTGACAGCTACGAGCAGTACTTC.

V and J are TRBV30 and TRBJ2-2; 7 nucleotides agree with TRBD1. Trimming took 3 bases from V and 0 from J; bases not matched to a gene: 4. Germline CDR1 reads GTSNPN; CDR2 reads SVGIG (reference sequence). The CDR3 sequence is 15 residues long. The CDR3, as DNA: TGTGCCTGGAGACAGCAGGGGGCGAACACCGGGGAGCTGTTTTTT. Translating gives CAWRQQGANTGELFF.

The chain has TRBV11-2 and TRBJ2-1; tentative D call: TRBD2 (6 bases). The CDR3 runs to 15 residues. From germline, CDR1 is SGHAT and CDR2 FQNNGV. Between the trimmed V and J ends, which lost 1 base and 1 base, there was a span of 8 bases. Here the CDR3 reads CASSLVRGSYNEQFF. CDR3 nucleotide sequence: TGTGCCAGCAGCTTAGTACGGGGGTCCTACAATGAGCAGTTCTTC.

The chain's CDR3 is CASSPDRGPYEQYF. The CDR3 bases are TGTGCCAGCAGCCCGGACAGGGGTCCCTACGAGCAGTACTTC. This sequence joins TRBV13 and TRBJ2-7; TRBD1 aligns across 9 bases. This CDR3 has 14 amino acids. Germline CDR1 and CDR2: PRHDT and FYEKMQ (reference sequence). Germline trimming cut 5 bases from V and 2 bases from J; bases unmatched to any gene: 4.

The chain couples TRBV4-1 to TRBJ1-3; D gene unclear. CDR1 MGHRA and CDR2 YSYEKL come from the germline V gene. Trimming pared 2 bases from V and 3 bases from J, leaving 11 bases between. The CDR3 runs to 15 residues. CDR3 sequence: CASSQPRSGGNTIYF. The CDR3 coding sequence is TGCGCCAGCAGCCAACCCCGGAGTGGTGGAAACACCATATATTTT.

The chain couples TRBV2 to TRBJ2-1; 7 nucleotides line up with TRBD2. The CDR3 contains 14 residues. V lost 5 bases, J lost 8 bases, and 9 bases stayed unmatched. CDR1 is SNHLY, CDR2 FYNNEI, per germline. CDR3 DNA: TGTGCCAGCAGTCAGCGGGGCCCAAGGGATGAGCAGTTCTTC. Its protein is CASSQRGPRDEQFF.

The chain carries TRBV7-2 and TRBJ1-6; TRBD1 might be the D (5 bases). CDR1 SGHTA and CDR2 FQGNSA come from the germline V gene. CDR3 length: 14 amino acids. Trimming cost V 5 bases and J 6 bases, with 11 bases left between them. This CDR3 is CASSPRRVNSPLHF. The CDR3 DNA reads as TGTGCCAGCAGCCCACGCAGGGTTAATTCACCCCTCCACTTT.